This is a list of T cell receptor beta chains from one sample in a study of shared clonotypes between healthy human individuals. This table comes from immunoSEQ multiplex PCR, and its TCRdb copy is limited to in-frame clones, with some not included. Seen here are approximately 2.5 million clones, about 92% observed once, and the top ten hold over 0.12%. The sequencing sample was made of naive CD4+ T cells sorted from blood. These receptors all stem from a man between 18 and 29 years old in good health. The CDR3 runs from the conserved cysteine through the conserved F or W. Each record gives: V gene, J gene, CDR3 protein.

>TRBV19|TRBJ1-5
CASSTGQNNQPQHF
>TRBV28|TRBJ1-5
CASSPLMDRAGNQPQHF
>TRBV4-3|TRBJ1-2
CASSQDTLTYTF
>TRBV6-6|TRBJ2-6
CASSYGSGANVLTF
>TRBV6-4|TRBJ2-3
CASSPRGPGPRTDTQYF
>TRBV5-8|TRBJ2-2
CASSRGRPRLADNTGELFF
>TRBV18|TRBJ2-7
CASSPRGLFYEQYF
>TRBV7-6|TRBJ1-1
CASSPQGSGDTEAFF
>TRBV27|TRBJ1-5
CATSLGQYSNQPQHF
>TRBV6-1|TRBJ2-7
CASIPGTSDYEQYF
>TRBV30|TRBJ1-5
CAWSEEGGQPQHF
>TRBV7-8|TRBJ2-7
CASSPSGVASRQYF
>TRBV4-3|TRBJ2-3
CASSQDRAGGSTDTQYF
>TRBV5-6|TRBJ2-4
CASSLRVAKNIQYF
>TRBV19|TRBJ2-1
CATSGTGGRDNEQFF
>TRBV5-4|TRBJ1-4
CASRTTGPNEKLFF
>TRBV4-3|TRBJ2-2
CASSQETGGNTGELFF
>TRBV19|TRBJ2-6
CASSTGPGPGANVLTF
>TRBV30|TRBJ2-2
CAGGYTGELFF
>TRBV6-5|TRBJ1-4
CASSSPGKKLFF